The next 3 T cell receptor beta chains were all read from a single sample in a study of a mutant IDH1 vaccine in newly diagnosed glioma. Sequencing used immunoSEQ multiplex PCR; TCRdb keeps in-frame clones, though not all of them. The sample holds 95,000 to 120,000 clones; 90% are singletons and the top ten take under 0.8%. This sample's time point: week 11, during vaccination. The investigators gave 300 ug of mutant IDH1 20-mer peptide in each vaccine dose, together with topical imiquimod. No antigen has been identified for these receptors. The sequencing here drew on PBMCs, taken from a glioma patient whose treatment included an IDH1 peptide vaccine. The receptors here all came from a woman aged 45-60 years with glioma.

J is TRBJ2-7 and V is TRBV18; D is uncertain. Germline values: CDR1 KGHSH, CDR2 LQKENI. This CDR3 region has 13 residues. V shed 4 bases and J shed 0 bases, with 7 bases lying between them. The CDR3 DNA follows: TGTGCCAGCTCACTGGACCTCTCCTACGAGCAGTACTTC. It yields the protein CASSLDLSYEQYF.

The chain has TRBV11-2 and TRBJ1-3; D is possibly TRBD1 (5 bases). Trimming left V 3 bases short and J 0 bases short, with 15 bases between. This CDR3 has 17 amino acids. The germline gives CDR1 SGHAT, CDR2 FQNNGV. The CDR3 protein is CASSFLTGVSSGNTIYF. The CDR3 DNA reads TGTGCCAGCAGCTTCCTCACAGGTGTGAGCTCTGGAAACACCATATATTTT.

The chain employs TRBV5-1 and TRBJ1-4, with TRBD1 matching over 9 bases. Germline loops: CDR1 SGHRS, CDR2 YFSETQ. The CDR3 spans 16 residues. The V segment lost 4 bases and the J segment 7 bases; nucleotides outside the gene matches: 11. The CDR3 bases are TGCGCCAGCAGCCTCCTGACAGGGGGTATGGGTGAAAAACTGTTTTTT. This translates into CASSLLTGGMGEKLFF.